Shown below are 16 T cell receptor beta chains from a single sample sequenced in a study of shared clonotypes between healthy human individuals. Naivety among CD8 cells was defined by CD45RO negativity and positive CCR7 selection, thereby excluding terminally differentiated effector memory CD45RA+ cells. Clones were sequenced by immunoSEQ multiplex PCR, and TCRdb holds only the in-frame ones, with some missing. The repertoire holds hundreds of thousands of clones, 92% seen once, with 20% to 25% in the top ten. Sequencing was performed on naive CD8+ T cells sorted from blood. The receptors were gathered from a young man in good health.

This chain connects TRBV28 to TRBJ2-7; D is unclear. The CDR3 has 14 residues. CDR1 and CDR2 from the germline V gene are MDHEN and SYDVKM. V shed 3 bases and J shed 2 bases, with 11 bases lying between them. This CDR3 is CASSLLEVTYEQYF. DNA for the CDR3: TGTGCCAGCAGTTTGTTAGAAGTAACCTACGAGCAGTACTTC.

This clone appeared a single time. J is TRBJ2-1 and V is TRBV27; 9 bases match TRBD1. Looked up from germline, CDR1 is MNHEY and CDR2 is SMNVEV (reference sequence). This CDR3 comprises 15 residues. V shed 3 bases, J shed 3 bases, and the junction held 3 bases outside the gene matches. CDR3 residues: CASSFGTGYYNEQFF. Written as DNA, the CDR3 is TGTGCCAGCAGTTTTGGGACAGGGTACTACAATGAGCAGTTCTTC.

This chain connects TRBV6-5 to TRBJ2-3; D remains unclear. V dropped 8 bases and J dropped 1 base, with 4 bases sitting between them. This CDR3 has 11 amino acids. The germline V gene has CDR1 MNHEY and CDR2 SVGAGI. The CDR3 sequence is CASGRTDTQYF. CDR3 bases: TGTGCCAGCGGTCGCACAGATACGCAGTATTTT.

V gene TRBV21-1 combines with J gene TRBJ2-2; the table's D call, TRBD2, was not checked against the DNA. TRBV21-1 represents a pseudogene. The CDR3 has 18 residues. This CDR3 reads CASSLPAGTQENTGELFF. CDR3 coding DNA: TGTGCCAGCAGCTTACCCGCCGGGACTCAGGAAAACACCGGGGAGCTGTTTTTT.

The chain has TRBV9 and TRBJ1-1; perhaps TRBD1 as D (6 bases). V gave up 1 base and J gave up 3 bases, with 19 bases separating them. Per the germline V gene, CDR1 is SGDLS and CDR2 is YYNGEE. This CDR3 is 17 amino acids long. The CDR3 DNA sequence: TGTGCCAGCAGCGTATCAGGGGTTACGAGGTGGGACACTGAAGCTTTCTTT. It yields the protein CASSVSGVTRWDTEAFF.

The chain combines TRBV2 with TRBJ2-1; the match to TRBD2 covers 16 bases. Looked up from germline, CDR1 is SNHLY and CDR2 is FYNNEI. Trimming cost V 8 bases and J 8 bases; bases outside gene matches: 3. CDR3 length: 14 amino acids. CDR3 residues: CASPGLAGGDEQFF. In DNA form, the CDR3 reads TGTGCCAGCCCGGGACTAGCGGGAGGGGATGAGCAGTTCTTC.

The rearrangement joins TRBV4-3 to TRBJ2-1; 10 positions agree with TRBD1. The length of the CDR3 is 15 residues. Looked up from germline, CDR1 is LGHNA and CDR2 is YSLEER. V was pared by 6 bases and J by 7 bases, with 9 bases of the junction left unmatched. The DNA of the CDR3 is TGCGCCAGCAGACACCGGGACAGGGGTGGAAATGAGCAGTTCTTC. As protein: CASRHRDRGGNEQFF.

The chain uses TRBV28 and TRBJ1-5; D not resolved. V was shortened by 4 bases and J by 7 bases, with 8 bases between the two germline ends. From germline, CDR1 is MDHEN and CDR2 SYDVKM. This CDR3 comprises 12 residues. The CDR3 DNA is TGTGCCAGCAGTTCCCCGAGGCAGCCCCAGCATTTT. Its translation: CASSSPRQPQHF.

Comment on this clone: This CDR3 is also generated by other DNA sequences in the sample. V is TRBV5-6 and J is TRBJ2-2; the D is unclear. V lost 0 bases and J lost 5, with 5 bases in between. Germline CDR1 and CDR2: SGHDT and YYEEEE. This CDR3 has 13 residues. The CDR3 DNA follows: TGTGCCAGCAGCTTGGGACGAACCGGGGAGCTGTTTTTT. This gives the protein CASSLGRTGELFF.

J is TRBJ1-1 and V is TRBV7-6, with TRBD1 identical over 9 bases. CDR3 length equals 17 residues. CDR1 and CDR2 (germline): SGHVS, FNYEAQ. Unmatched junction bases numbered 10, after V lost 2 bases and J lost 3 bases. The CDR3, as DNA: TGTGCCAGCAGCTTAAGGGACAGGGAGGGAAAGGACACTGAAGCTTTCTTT. Its translation: CASSLRDREGKDTEAFF.

The chain joins TRBV27 to TRBJ2-7; the D gene could be TRBD1 or TRBD2 (6 bases each). The CDR3 length is 15 residues. Trimming took off 0 bases at V and 3 bases at J, with 12 bases between the two ends. CDR1 is MNHEY, CDR2 SMNVEV, per germline (reference sequence). The CDR3 sequence is CASSLSAGQIYEQYF. The CDR3 nucleotides read TGTGCCAGCAGTTTATCGGCGGGACAAATCTACGAGCAGTACTTC.

The rearrangement links TRBV29-1 to TRBJ2-1, with 9 positions matching TRBD2. The CDR3 has 13 residues. V was clipped by 7 bases and J by 9 bases; unmatched bases: 10. Germline V gives CDR1 SQVTM, CDR2 ANQGSEA. CDR3 nucleotides: TGCAGCGCCTGGGGGCGGGAGGGCGGTGAGCAGTTCTTC. Translation gives CSAWGREGGEQFF.

Of note for this clone: Other DNA sequences of this sample code for an identical CDR3. V gene TRBV7-2 combines with J gene TRBJ2-7; D is ambiguous. Trimming removed 5 bases at V and 6 bases at J, with 11 bases between. The CDR3 loop spans 12 amino acids. Germline V lookup: CDR1 SGHTA, CDR2 FQGNSA. CDR3 coding DNA: TGTGCCAGCAGCCTCTCCCCTCGCGAGCAGTACTTC. Translating it yields CASSLSPREQYF.

The rearrangement uses TRBV7-2 and TRBJ2-1, with 10 nucleotides matching TRBD2. CDR3 length: 17 amino acids. Germline-derived CDR1 and CDR2 are SGHTA and FQGNSA. J lost 2 bases, V lost 5 bases, and 9 bases had no gene match. For the CDR3, the DNA is TGTGCCAGCAGCGAAACACCGGGACTAGCGCCCTACAATGAGCAGTTCTTC. Encoded protein: CASSETPGLAPYNEQFF.

The chain is built from TRBV18 and TRBJ1-1; no clear D gene. CDR1 and CDR2 from the germline V gene are KGHSH and LQKENI. The CDR3 length is 13 residues. V was cut by 4 bases and J by 4 bases, with 10 bases left in between. CDR3: CASSQGDGTEAFF. As DNA, the CDR3 is TGTGCCAGCTCACAGGGAGATGGCACTGAAGCTTTCTTT.

The V and J genes are TRBV6-4 and TRBJ1-1; D ambiguous. This CDR3 is built from 13 residues. CDR1 and CDR2 (germline): MRHNA, SNTAGT. V was shortened by 0 bases and J by 3 bases, with 5 bases between the two germline ends. Here the CDR3 DNA reads TGTGCCAGCAGTGACTCAAGTTACACTGAAGCTTTCTTT. Translation: CASSDSSYTEAFF.